The 5 T cell receptor beta chains below were found in one sample sequenced in a study of tissue T cells after allogeneic stem cell transplantation (dated by TCRdb to about 2022). The library was generated by the immunoSEQ multiplex PCR assay. TCRdb mirrors the immuneACCESS table, restricted to in-frame sequences. Some clones are absent from its copies; in checked studies, under half trace to an unresolved V gene, and the reason for the others is unknown. The sample table contains about 48,000 clones; only one count was recorded for 73% of them. The top ten clones comprise approximately 0.7% of the sample. What was sequenced was sorted cells pooled from one or two spleens. The receptors were sampled from a pool of C57BL/6 mice in good health.

In regard to this clone: Gene and germline names: mouse. The read comes to an end 1 residue before the CDR3 does, leaving the germline J gene to fill in the end. This chain links TRBV13-3 with TRBJ2-5, with D possibly being TRBD1 (6 bases). This CDR3 has 14 amino acids. Germline V gene data show CDR1 as NNHDY and CDR2 as SYVADS. The V end lost 4 bases, the J end lost 2 bases, and 11 bases lay between the germline ends. CDR3 in amino acids: CASSSRGGQDTQYF. CDR3 bases read: TGTGCCAGCAGTTCCAGGGGTGGCCAAGACACCCAGTAC.

With regard to this clone: Gene names and germline match the mouse. The read ends 1 residue before the CDR3 terminus; that terminus is restored from the germline J gene. The rearrangement uses TRBV3 and TRBJ1-6, with unresolved D. TRBJ1-6 is annotated as an ORF whose role is uncertain. The CDR3 has 13 residues. The ends were cut back, 4 bases at V and 0 bases at J, with 1 base in the middle. CDR1 and CDR2 (germline): SNHLY, FYNGKV (reference sequence). The sequenced CDR3 bases are TGTGCCAGCAGCTCTTCCTATAATTCGCCCCTCTAC. Its protein product is CASSSSYNSPLY. The full CDR3 protein is CASSSSYNSPLYF.

This clone was seen a handful of times. The gene names given are mouse names. The read ends 1 residue shy of where the CDR3 ends; the end is completed using the germline J gene. V is TRBV13-2 and J is TRBJ2-7; D is perhaps TRBD1 (5 bases). This CDR3 comprises 14 residues. The V gene lost 0 bases and the J gene lost 0 bases, with 7 bases spanning the gap. Germline V lookup: CDR1 NNHNN, CDR2 SYGAGS (reference sequence). The CDR3 sequence is CASGDEGSSYEQYF. The sequenced part of the CDR3 DNA is TGTGCCAGCGGTGATGAGGGGAGCTCCTATGAACAGTAC.

This clone has only one observation. Gene names and germline refer to mouse. The CDR3 end is not reached by the read, which stops 1 residue before it; the germline J gene fills it in. The J gene is TRBJ1-6, the V gene TRBV16; D not resolved. TRBJ1-6 is an ORF, with its function uncertain. The CDR3 has 14 amino acids. Germline V gene sequence: CDR1 SGHSA, CDR2 FRNQAP. V gave up 3 bases and J gave up 4 bases, with 7 bases separating them. The CDR3 region is CASSFNGYNSPLYF. The covered CDR3 bases are TGTGCAAGCAGCTTTAACGGATATAATTCGCCCCTCTAC.

A few counts support this clone. Mouse gene names and germline throughout. The read stops 1 residue short of the end of the CDR3; the missing end is completed from the germline J gene. The chain uses TRBV14 and TRBJ2-7; maybe TRBD1 (6 bases). The V end was cut by 5 bases, the J end by 4 bases, with 10 bases between. The CDR3 contains 12 residues. Germline loops: CDR1 SGHDT, CDR2 FRDEAV. The CDR3 DNA, read in part, is TGTGCCAGCAGGGACAGAACTTATGAACAGTAC. Translated: CASRDRTYEQY. In full, the CDR3 reads CASRDRTYEQYF.